One and the same sample provided the 5 T cell receptor beta chains below, sequenced in a study of blood T cell repertoires in COVID-19. Here immunoSEQ multiplex PCR was the method, and the copy in TCRdb shows in-frame clones only, minus some. In the table there are about 310,000 clones, almost 90% of which are singletons. The sample taken for sequencing was peripheral blood. These receptors all stem from a woman aged 40 to 55 with COVID-19, enrolled during active disease.

Concerning this clone itself: Other DNA sequences in this specimen translate into the identical CDR3. The chain recombines TRBV5-4 with TRBJ2-5; 10 nucleotides align to TRBD2. This CDR3 has 15 amino acids. Germline CDR1 and CDR2: SGHNT and YYREEE (reference sequence). V was clipped by 0 bases and J by 1 base; unmatched bases: 0. Here the CDR3 reads CASSLGLAGQETQYF. In DNA form, the CDR3 reads TGTGCCAGCAGCTTGGGACTAGCGGGCCAAGAGACCCAGTACTTC.

The V and J genes are TRBV5-1 and TRBJ1-3; possible D gene TRBD1, 5 bases. The CDR3 length is 14 residues. Trimming removed 4 bases at V and 0 bases at J, with 8 bases between. Per the germline V gene, CDR1 is SGHRS and CDR2 is YFSETQ. CDR3 region: CASSKTVSGNTIYF. CDR3 coding DNA: TGCGCCAGCAGCAAGACAGTCTCTGGAAACACCATATATTTT.

The J gene is TRBJ1-1, the V gene TRBV19; D is ambiguous. This CDR3 is built from 14 residues. Per the germline V gene, CDR1 is LNHDA and CDR2 is SQIVND (reference sequence). V gave up 0 bases and J gave up 5 bases, with 10 bases separating them. The CDR3 here is CASSIDLEGTEAFF. For the CDR3, the DNA is TGTGCCAGTAGTATAGATCTAGAGGGAACTGAAGCTTTCTTT. The whole variable domain, remainder taken from reference TRBV19 and TRBJ1-1, is DGGITQSPKYLFRKEGQNVTLSCEQNLNHDAMYWYRQDPGQGLRLIYYSQIVNDFQKGDIAEGYSVSREKKESFPLTVTSAQKNPTAFYLCASSIDLEGTEAFFGQGTRLTVV.

The rearrangement links TRBV3-1 (or the pseudogene TRBV3-2) to TRBJ2-7; 7 nucleotides agree with TRBD1. V gave up 5 bases and J gave up 3 bases; unmatched junction bases: 4. The germline V gene has CDR1 LGHDT and CDR2 YNNKEL (reference sequence). The CDR3 is made up of 13 amino acids. The CDR3 sequence is CASSARQGYEQYF. In DNA form, the CDR3 reads TGTGCCAGCAGCGCCAGACAGGGCTACGAGCAGTACTTC.

This sequence joins TRBV5-1 and TRBJ2-1, with D possibly TRBD1 on 5 matching bases. The V end was cut by 0 bases, the J end by 2 bases, with 9 bases between. CDR3 length: 15 residues. CDR1 and CDR2 (germline): SGHRS, YFSETQ. CDR3 nucleotide sequence: TGCGCCAGCAGCTTGGGACAGTACGCCTACAATGAGCAGTTCTTC. Translating gives CASSLGQYAYNEQFF.